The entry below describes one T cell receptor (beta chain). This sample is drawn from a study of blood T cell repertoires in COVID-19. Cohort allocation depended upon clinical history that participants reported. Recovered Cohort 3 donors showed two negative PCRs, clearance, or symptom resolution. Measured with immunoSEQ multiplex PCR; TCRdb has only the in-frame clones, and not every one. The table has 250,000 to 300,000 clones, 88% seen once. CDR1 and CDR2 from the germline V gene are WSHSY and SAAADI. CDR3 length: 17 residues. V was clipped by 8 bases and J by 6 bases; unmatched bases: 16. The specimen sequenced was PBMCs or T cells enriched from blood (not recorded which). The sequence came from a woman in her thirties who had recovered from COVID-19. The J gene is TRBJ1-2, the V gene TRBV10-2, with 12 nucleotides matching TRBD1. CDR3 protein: CASGPDRDRGRSNGYTF. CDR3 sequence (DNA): TGCGCCAGCGGACCGGACCGGGACAGGGGGCGTAGTAATGGCTACACCTTC.